The 5 T cell receptor beta chains presented below share a single source sample, sequenced in a study of spatial heterogeneity in lung cancer. Time point of the sample: blood at routine non-recurrence follow-up after resection. Whole RNA was taken from tumor, nontumor lung or frozen PBMC; it was then sequenced unsorted. In TCRdb, the 5' RACE reads were re-called with MiXCR into one record per CDR3 protein. The table lists under 30,000 distinct CDR3 sequences, 5% to 6.5% of them singletons. The sequencing here drew on PBMCs, taken at follow-up. These receptors all stem from a male donor with early-stage non-small cell lung cancer.

The rearrangement joins TRBV6-1 to TRBJ1-5; the D gene is possibly TRBD1 (6 bases). The germline V gene has CDR1 MNHNS and CDR2 SASEGT. The CDR3 runs to 15 residues. The V and J ends lost 5 bases and 0 bases respectively, with 11 bases between them. CDR3 residues: CASSKTGFSNQPQHF. Written as DNA, the CDR3 is TGTGCCAGCAGTAAGACAGGTTTTAGCAATCAGCCCCAGCATTTT.

Note on this clonotype: A much larger clone differs from this one at a single base, so this may be a read error. The chain joins TRBV7-9 to TRBJ2-5; D unclear. Germline V lookup: CDR1 SEHNR, CDR2 FQNEAQ (reference sequence). The CDR3 is 11 amino acids. V gave up 3 bases and J gave up 5 bases, with 4 bases separating them. CDR3 coding DNA: TGTGCCAGCAGCTTTAAGGAGACCCAGTACTTC. Its translation is CASSFKETQYF. The full variable domain, its missing parts supplied by reference TRBV7-9 and TRBJ2-5, is DTGVSQNPRHKITKRGQNVTFRCDPISEHNRLYWYRQTLGQGPEFLTYFQNEAQLEKSRLLSDRFSAERPKGSFSTLEIQRTEQGDSAMYLCASSFKETQYFGPGTRLLVL.

Ten or more counts support this clonotype. The rearrangement uses TRBV6-6 and TRBJ2-3, with a tentative D call TRBD2 (6 bases). Germline CDR1 MNHNY, CDR2 SVGAGI (reference sequence). The germline V and J ends were trimmed by 2 bases and 1 base, with 7 bases remaining between them. This CDR3 is 14 amino acids long. The CDR3 loop reads CASSYGGGTDTQYF. The DNA for the CDR3 is TGTGCCAGCAGTTACGGCGGGGGCACAGATACGCAGTATTTT.

The sample holds a few counts of this clonotype. J is TRBJ2-2 and V is TRBV19; 7 nucleotides agree with TRBD1. This CDR3 spans 13 amino acids. Germline V gene data show CDR1 as LNHDA and CDR2 as SQIVND (reference sequence). V dropped 9 bases and J dropped 3; count of bases not matched to a gene: 4. CDR3 protein: CASATGDTGELFF. Written as DNA, the CDR3 is TGTGCCAGCGCTACAGGGGACACCGGGGAGCTGTTTTTT.

This clonotype has a count of ten or more. At one end, the junction sequence differs from germline, possibly due to a read error. The chain employs TRBV9 and TRBJ2-4, with TRBD2 matching over 13 bases. Germline-derived CDR1 and CDR2 are SGDLS and YYNGEE. CDR3 length equals 14 residues. The CDR3: CASSPRPGTSGVHF. The CDR3 DNA sequence: TGTGCCAGCAGCCCTCGTCCCGGGACTAGCGGGGTGCACTTC.